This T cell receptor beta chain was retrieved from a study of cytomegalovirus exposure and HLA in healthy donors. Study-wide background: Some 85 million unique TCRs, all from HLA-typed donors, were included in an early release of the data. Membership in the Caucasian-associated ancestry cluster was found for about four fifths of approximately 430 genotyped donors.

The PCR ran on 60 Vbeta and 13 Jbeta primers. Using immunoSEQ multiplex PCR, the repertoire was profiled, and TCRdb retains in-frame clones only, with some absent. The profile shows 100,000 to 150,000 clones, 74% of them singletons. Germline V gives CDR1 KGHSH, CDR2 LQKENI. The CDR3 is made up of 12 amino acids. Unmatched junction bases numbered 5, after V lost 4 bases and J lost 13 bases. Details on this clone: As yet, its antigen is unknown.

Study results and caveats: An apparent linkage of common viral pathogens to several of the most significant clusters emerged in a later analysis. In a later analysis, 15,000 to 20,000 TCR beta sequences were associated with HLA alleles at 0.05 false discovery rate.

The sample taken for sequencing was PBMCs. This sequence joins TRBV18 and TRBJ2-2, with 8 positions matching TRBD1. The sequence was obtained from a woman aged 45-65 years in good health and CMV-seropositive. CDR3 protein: CASSRGQGRLFF. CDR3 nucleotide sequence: TGTGCCAGCTCACGAGGACAGGGCAGGCTGTTTTTT.